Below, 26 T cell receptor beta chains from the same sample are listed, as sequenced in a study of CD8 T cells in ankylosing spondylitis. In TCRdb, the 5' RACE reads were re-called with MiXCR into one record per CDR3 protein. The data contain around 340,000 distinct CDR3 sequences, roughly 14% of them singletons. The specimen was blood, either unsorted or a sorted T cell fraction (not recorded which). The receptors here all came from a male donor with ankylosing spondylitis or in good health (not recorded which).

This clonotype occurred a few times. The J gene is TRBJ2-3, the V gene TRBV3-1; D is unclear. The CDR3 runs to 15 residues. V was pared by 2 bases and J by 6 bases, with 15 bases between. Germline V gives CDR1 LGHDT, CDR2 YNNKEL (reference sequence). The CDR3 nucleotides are TGTGCCAGCAGCCAACTTTGGACGGCCTCGGATACGCAGTATTTT. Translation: CASSQLWTASDTQYF.

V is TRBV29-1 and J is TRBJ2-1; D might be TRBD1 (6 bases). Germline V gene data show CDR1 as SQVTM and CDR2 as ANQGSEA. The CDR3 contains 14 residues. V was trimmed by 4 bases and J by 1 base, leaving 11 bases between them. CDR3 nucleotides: TGCAGCGTTGCGGCGACAGGTTCCTACAATGAGCAGTTCTTC. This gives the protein CSVAATGSYNEQFF.

CDR3 coding DNA: TGTGCCAGCACCGTTTTCGGAGAGACCCAGTACTTC. It translates to CASTVFGETQYF. V gene TRBV12-3 or TRBV12-4 combines with J gene TRBJ2-5; D is ambiguous. This CDR3 is built from 12 residues. Trimming took off 7 bases at V and 4 bases at J, with 10 bases between the two ends.

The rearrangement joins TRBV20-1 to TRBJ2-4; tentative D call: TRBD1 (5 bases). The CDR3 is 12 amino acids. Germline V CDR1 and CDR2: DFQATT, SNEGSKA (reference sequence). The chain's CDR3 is CRALRGKNIQYF. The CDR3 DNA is TGCAGAGCCTTAAGGGGCAAAAACATTCAGTACTTC.

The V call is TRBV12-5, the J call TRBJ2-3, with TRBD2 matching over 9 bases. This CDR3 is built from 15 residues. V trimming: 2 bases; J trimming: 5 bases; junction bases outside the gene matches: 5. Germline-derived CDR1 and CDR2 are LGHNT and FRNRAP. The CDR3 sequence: CASGLRIAGVDTQYF. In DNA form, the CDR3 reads TGTGCTAGTGGTTTGAGAATAGCGGGGGTAGATACGCAGTATTTT.

The CDR3 coding sequence is TGCGCCAGCAGCCGGGACGGAACATACACAGATACGCAGTATTTT. This encodes CASSRDGTYTDTQYF. J is TRBJ2-3 and V is TRBV5-1, with D possibly being TRBD1 or TRBD2 (5 bases each). Trimming stripped 4 bases from V and 2 bases from J, with 14 bases between. Germline loops: CDR1 SGHRS, CDR2 YFSETQ. This CDR3 contains 15 residues. The variable domain in full, completed from reference TRBV5-1 and TRBJ2-3, reads KAGVTQTPRYLIKTRGQQVTLSCSPISGHRSVSWYQQTPGQGLQFLFEYFSETQRNKGNFPGRFSGRQFSNSRSEMNVSTLELGDSALYLCASSRDGTYTDTQYFGPGTRLTVL.

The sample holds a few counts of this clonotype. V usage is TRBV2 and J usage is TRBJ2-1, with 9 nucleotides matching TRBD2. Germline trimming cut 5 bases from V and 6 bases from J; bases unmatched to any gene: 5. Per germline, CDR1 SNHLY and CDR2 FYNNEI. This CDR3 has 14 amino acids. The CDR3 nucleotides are TGTGCCAGCAGTTCGGGACTAGCCCCCAATGAGCAGTTCTTC. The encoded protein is CASSSGLAPNEQFF.

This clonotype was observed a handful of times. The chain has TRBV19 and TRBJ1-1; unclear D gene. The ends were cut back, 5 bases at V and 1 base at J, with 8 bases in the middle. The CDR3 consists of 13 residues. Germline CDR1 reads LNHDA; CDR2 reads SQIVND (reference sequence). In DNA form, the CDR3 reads TGTGCCAGTAGTCGCAGACCGAACACTGAAGCTTTCTTT. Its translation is CASSRRPNTEAFF.

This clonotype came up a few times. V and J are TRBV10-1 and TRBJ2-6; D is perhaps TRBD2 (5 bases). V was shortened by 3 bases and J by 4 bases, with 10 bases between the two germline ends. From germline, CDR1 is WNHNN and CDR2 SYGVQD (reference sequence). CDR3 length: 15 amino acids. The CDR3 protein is CASSDSRAGANVLTF. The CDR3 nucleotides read TGCGCCAGCAGTGACTCGAGGGCAGGGGCCAACGTCCTGACTTTC.

CDR3 residues: CSAVHPANHEKLFF. The CDR3 coding sequence is TGCAGTGCGGTCCACCCAGCTAACCATGAAAAACTGTTTTTT. The rearrangement joins TRBV20-1 to TRBJ1-4; D unresolved. V was pared by 6 bases and J by 6 bases, with 17 bases between. Germline V CDR1 and CDR2: DFQATT, SNEGSKA (reference sequence). This CDR3 has 14 residues.

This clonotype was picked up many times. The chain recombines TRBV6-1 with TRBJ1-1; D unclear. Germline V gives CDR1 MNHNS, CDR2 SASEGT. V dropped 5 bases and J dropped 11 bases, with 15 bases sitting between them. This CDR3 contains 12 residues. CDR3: CASSPSGGGAFF. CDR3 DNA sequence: TGTGCCAGCAGTCCCAGTGGCGGAGGGGCTTTCTTT.

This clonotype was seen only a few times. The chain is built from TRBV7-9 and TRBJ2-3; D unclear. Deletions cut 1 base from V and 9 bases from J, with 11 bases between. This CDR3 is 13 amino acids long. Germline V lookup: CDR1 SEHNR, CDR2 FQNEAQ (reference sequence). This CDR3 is CASSLDTLETQYF. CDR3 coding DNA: TGTGCCAGCAGCTTAGACACGTTGGAGACGCAGTATTTT. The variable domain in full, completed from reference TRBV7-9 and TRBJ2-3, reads DTGVSQNPRHKITKRGQNVTFRCDPISEHNRLYWYRQTLGQGPEFLTYFQNEAQLEKSRLLSDRFSAERPKGSFSTLEIQRTEQGDSAMYLCASSLDTLETQYFGPGTRLTVL.

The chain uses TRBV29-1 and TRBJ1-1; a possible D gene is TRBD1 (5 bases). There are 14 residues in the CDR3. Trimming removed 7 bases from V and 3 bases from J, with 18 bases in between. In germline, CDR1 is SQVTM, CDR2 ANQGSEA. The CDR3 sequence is CSARHKGEDTEAFF. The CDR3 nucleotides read TGCAGCGCGCGCCACAAAGGGGAAGACACTGAAGCTTTCTTT.

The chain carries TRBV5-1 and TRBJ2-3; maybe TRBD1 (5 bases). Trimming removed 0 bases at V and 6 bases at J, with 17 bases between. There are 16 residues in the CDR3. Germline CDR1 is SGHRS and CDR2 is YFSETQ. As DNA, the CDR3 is TGCGCCAGCAGCTTGGTCTCCAGGGTGAATTCGGATACGCAGTATTTT. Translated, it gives CASSLVSRVNSDTQYF.

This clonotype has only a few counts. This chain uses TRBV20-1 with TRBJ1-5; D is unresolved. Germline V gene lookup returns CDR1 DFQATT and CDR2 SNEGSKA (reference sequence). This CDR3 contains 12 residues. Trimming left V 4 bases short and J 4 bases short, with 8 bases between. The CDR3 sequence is CSANRWNQPQHF. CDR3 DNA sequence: TGCAGTGCTAACCGCTGGAATCAGCCCCAGCATTTT.

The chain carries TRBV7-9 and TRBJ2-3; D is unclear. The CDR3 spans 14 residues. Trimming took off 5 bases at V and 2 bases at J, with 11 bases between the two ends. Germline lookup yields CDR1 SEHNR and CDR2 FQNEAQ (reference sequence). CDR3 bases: TGTGCCAGCAGCCCCGGACGGACCACAGATACGCAGTATTTT. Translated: CASSPGRTTDTQYF.

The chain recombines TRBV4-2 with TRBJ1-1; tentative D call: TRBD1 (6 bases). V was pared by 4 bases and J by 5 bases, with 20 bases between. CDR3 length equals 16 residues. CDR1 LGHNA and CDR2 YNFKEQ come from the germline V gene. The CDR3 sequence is CASSLKTAGEKTEAFF. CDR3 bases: TGTGCCAGCAGCCTCAAGACCGCAGGGGAGAAGACTGAAGCTTTCTTT.

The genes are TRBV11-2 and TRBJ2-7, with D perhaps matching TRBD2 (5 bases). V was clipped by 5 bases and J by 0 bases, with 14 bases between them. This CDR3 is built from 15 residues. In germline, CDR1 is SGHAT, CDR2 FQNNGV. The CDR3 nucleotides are TGTGCCAGCAGCGTTTATAGCGTGTTCTCCTACGAGCAGTACTTC. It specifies CASSVYSVFSYEQYF.

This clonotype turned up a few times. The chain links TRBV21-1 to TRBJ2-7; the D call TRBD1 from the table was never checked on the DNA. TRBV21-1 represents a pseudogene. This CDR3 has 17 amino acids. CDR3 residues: CASRSGHRGGGRYEQYF. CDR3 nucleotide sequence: TGTGCCAGCAGGTCGGGGCACCGGGGCGGAGGACGCTACGAGCAGTACTTC.

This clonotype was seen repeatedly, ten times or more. In DNA form, the CDR3 reads TGCAGCGTTGAAGGGGACAGGGGGCGAACAGATACGCAGTATTTT. Its translation: CSVEGDRGRTDTQYF. The rearrangement joins TRBV29-1 to TRBJ2-3, with TRBD1 matching over 12 bases. From germline, CDR1 is SQVTM and CDR2 ANQGSEA. The CDR3 loop spans 15 amino acids. The J segment lost 3 bases and the V segment lost 1 base, leaving 2 bases of the junction unmatched.

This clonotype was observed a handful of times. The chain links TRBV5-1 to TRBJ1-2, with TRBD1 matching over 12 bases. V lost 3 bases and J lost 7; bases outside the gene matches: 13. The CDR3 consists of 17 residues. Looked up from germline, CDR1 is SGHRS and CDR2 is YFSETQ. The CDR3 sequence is CASSSLKEGTGGRGYTF. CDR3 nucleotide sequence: TGCGCCAGCAGCTCACTGAAAGAGGGGACAGGGGGCCGTGGCTACACCTTC.

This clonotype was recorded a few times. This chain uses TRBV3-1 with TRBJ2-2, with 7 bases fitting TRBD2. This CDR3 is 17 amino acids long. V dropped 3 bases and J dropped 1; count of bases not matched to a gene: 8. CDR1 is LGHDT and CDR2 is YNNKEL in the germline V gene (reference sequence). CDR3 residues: CASSQALARWNTGELFF. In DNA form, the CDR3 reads TGTGCCAGCAGCCAGGCACTAGCGAGGTGGAACACCGGGGAGCTGTTTTTT. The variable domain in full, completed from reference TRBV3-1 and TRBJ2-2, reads DTAVSQTPKYLVTQMGNDKSIKCEQNLGHDTMYWYKQDSKKFLKIMFSYNNKELIINETVPNRFSPKSPDKAHLNLHINSLELGDSAVYFCASSQALARWNTGELFFGEGSRLTVL.

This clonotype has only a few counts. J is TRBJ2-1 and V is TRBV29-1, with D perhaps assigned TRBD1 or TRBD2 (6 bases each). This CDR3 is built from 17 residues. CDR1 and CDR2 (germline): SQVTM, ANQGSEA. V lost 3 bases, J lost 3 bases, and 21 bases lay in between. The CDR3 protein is CSVEYSRGGLYYNEQFF. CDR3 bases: TGCAGCGTTGAGTATAGTAGAGGGGGGCTGTACTACAATGAGCAGTTCTTC.

The CDR3 DNA reads as TGTGCCAGCAGGGCCAACGGGAACACTGAAGCTTTCTTT. Translating gives CASRANGNTEAFF. This chain uses TRBV7-9 with TRBJ1-1; D uncertain. The CDR3 extends over 13 amino acids. V was pared by 6 bases and J by 1 base, with 9 bases between. Germline assignment: CDR1 SEHNR and CDR2 FQNEAQ (reference sequence).

CDR3 sequence (DNA): TGCGCCAGCAGCCTCCGAGCAGGGGCCGTGAACACTGAAGCTTTCTTT. Translated: CASSLRAGAVNTEAFF. The chain is built from TRBV5-1 and TRBJ1-1; D might be TRBD1 (6 bases). The germline V and J ends were trimmed by 4 bases and 0 bases, with 16 bases remaining between them. Germline CDR1 reads SGHRS; CDR2 reads YFSETQ. This CDR3 is built from 16 residues.

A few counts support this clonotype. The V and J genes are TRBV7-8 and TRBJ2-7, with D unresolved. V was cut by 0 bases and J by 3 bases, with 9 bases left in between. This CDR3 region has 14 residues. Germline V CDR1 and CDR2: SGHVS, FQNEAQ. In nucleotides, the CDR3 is TGTGCCAGCAGCTTAGCGTCCGCAGTCTACGAGCAGTACTTC. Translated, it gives CASSLASAVYEQYF.